The rows below give T cell receptor beta chains drawn from one sample of a study of CD8+CD57+ T cells in acquired aplastic anemia. Using its own MiXCR run on the reads, TCRdb lists one record per CDR3 protein. The sample holds about 270,000 distinct CDR3 sequences; approximately 82% are singletons and the top ten take 35% to 50%. What was sequenced was sorted CD4+, CD8+, or CD8+CD57+ T cells (not recorded which) from PBMCs. Source of these receptors: a human donor with aplastic anemia. Each CDR3 is given with its conserved first and last residue. A D gene is named only where the DNA matches it firmly. The listing skips clone size in some rows; elsewhere it reads once, few, many or a size class.

>-|TRBV7-8|16|TRBJ2-3|-
TGTGCCAGCAGCCGGGGGCAGGGCTCAAACACAGGCTCGCAGTATTTT
CASSRGQGSNTGSQYF
>-|TRBV20-1|12|TRBJ2-7|-
TGCAGTGCTCCCCTCGCGGATAGCTCCCAGTACTTC
CSAPLADSSQYF
>-|TRBV5-6|15|TRBJ1-5|-
TGTGCCAGCAGCCCCGTTGACGTAAGCAATCAGCCCCAGCATTTT
CASSPVDVSNQPQHF
>-|TRBV7-9|16|TRBJ1-5|-
TGTGCCAGCAGCACGGGACGGGGGTTCTACAATGAGCAGCAGCATTTT
CASSTGRGFYNEQQHF
>once|TRBV12-3/TRBV12-4|14|TRBJ2-1|TRBD1
TGTGCCAGCAGTTTCCTCGGACAGGGGAATGAGCAGTTCTTC
CASSFLGQGNEQFF
>-|TRBV7-8|13|TRBJ2-3|-
TGTGCCAGCGGGTTAGGGGGAAGTGATAAGCCGTATTTT
CASGLGGSDKPYF
>once|TRBV9|14|TRBJ2-5|-
TGTGCCAGCAGCAGAGGGGACGACCAGGGGACCAAGTACTTC
CASSRGDDQGTKYF
>few|TRBV7-2|14|TRBJ2-3|-
TGTGCCAGCAGCTTGGCGTTTGGGCTCCAAGAGACCCAGTTT
CASSLAFGLQETQF
>-|TRBV29-1|16|TRBJ2-3|TRBD1
TGCAGCGTTCTTAGTACGAAGACAGGGGGCTCGGGTACGCAGTATTTT
CSVLSTKTGGSGTQYF
>few|TRBV7-2|13|TRBJ2-3|-
TGTGCCAGCAGCTTAGCGGGCGCAGATGCTACGCAGTTT
CASSLAGADATQF
>-|TRBV7-8|16|TRBJ2-1|-
TGTGCCAGCAGCTTAGAGGGAGGTCCCGGTACAAATGATCAGTTCTTC
CASSLEGGPGTNDQFF